A selection of T cell receptor beta chains follows, all from one sample in a study of radiation and T cells in renal cell carcinoma. The data were produced by immunoSEQ multiplex PCR, yet TCRdb's version contains in-frame clones alone and is incomplete. The sample includes some 120,000 clones, more than 70% of them seen just once. Sequencing was performed on blood, taken from a patient whose treatment included radiotherapy and nephrectomy. The source of these receptors is a woman in her 70s with renal cell carcinoma. Each CDR3 is given with its conserved first and last residue. The D gene is left open where the match is weak. Only part of the rows carry a size: once, few, many, or a class if the clone is expanded.

TRBJ2-7,few,TRBV19,.,TGTGCCAGTAGTATAATTGGGAGCAGCTACGAGCAGTACTTC,CASSIIGSSYEQYF
TRBJ2-6,.,TRBV7-2,.,TGTGCCAGCAGCGCCCAAGGGGCCAACGTCCTGACTTTC,CASSAQGANVLTF
TRBJ1-2,.,TRBV5-1,.,TGCGCCAGCAGCGGGGGGTTGGAGGGGCGAGGAAACTATGGCTACACCTTC,CASSGGLEGRGNYGYTF
TRBJ2-3,once,TRBV9,.,TGTGCCAGCAGCATCCAGGGGCCTCCCACAGATACGCAGTATTTT,CASSIQGPPTDTQYF
TRBJ1-5,few,TRBV19,TRBD1,TGTGCCAGTCGACAGGGGCATAGCAATCAGCCCCAGCATTTT,CASRQGHSNQPQHF
TRBJ2-5,.,TRBV30,.,TGTGCCTGGAGTGGAACTAGTTGGGAGACCCAGTACTTC,CAWSGTSWETQYF
TRBJ1-2,.,TRBV19,.,TGTGCCAGCAATCCTCCCTCAAGTGGGCACTATGGCTACACCTTC,CASNPPSSGHYGYTF
TRBJ1-2,.,TRBV9,TRBD1,TGTGCCAGCAGCGTAGGGGCAGGGGGCGGTGGCTATGGCTACACCTTC,CASSVGAGGGGYGYTF
TRBJ2-3,.,TRBV19,.,TGTGCCAGCAGTATAGTCCAGGCGAGCACAGATACGCAGTATTTT,CASSIVQASTDTQYF
TRBJ2-5,.,TRBV30,.,TGTGCCTGGAGTGTAGGGGGGGGTGTCCAAGAGACCCAGTACTTC,CAWSVGGGVQETQYF
TRBJ2-7,.,TRBV7-2,.,TGTGCCAGCAGCTGTCATTACAGACGATACTTC,CASSCHYRRYF
TRBJ1-6,.,TRBV9,TRBD1,TGTGCCAGCAGCGCTAGGGGGACAGGCCATAATTCACCCCTCCACTTT,CASSARGTGHNSPLHF
TRBJ2-1,.,TRBV28,.,TGTGCCAGCAGTTTAGGAGGGAGGGTTGTAGGGGGAGAGCAGTTCTTC,CASSLGGRVVGGEQFF
TRBJ2-5,.,TRBV2,.,TGTGCCAGCAGTCCTTCGCAAGAGACCCAGTACTTC,CASSPSQETQYF
TRBJ1-6,.,TRBV5-1,.,TGCGCCAGCAGCTCGAAGGATAATTCACCCCTCCACTTT,CASSSKDNSPLHF
TRBJ1-5,.,TRBV18,TRBD1,TGTGCCAGCTCACCTTCAGGGGGCCTGGGGCCCCAGCATTTT,CASSPSGGLGPQHF
TRBJ1-4,.,TRBV7-9,.,TGTGCCAGCAGCCGTGCGGGGGGAGAAAAACTGTTTTTT,CASSRAGGEKLFF
TRBJ1-3,.,TRBV6-6,TRBD1,TGTGCCAGCAGTTACCCACAGGGGGCTGGAAACACCATATATTTT,CASSYPQGAGNTIYF
TRBJ2-7,.,TRBV11-3,.,TGTGCCAGCAGCTTAGATCTGGGAAGGGAAGGACACGAGCAGTACTTC,CASSLDLGREGHEQYF
TRBJ1-6,.,TRBV28,.,TGTGCCAGCAGTTTGTATCTAACGGGGGATTCACCCCTCCACTTT,CASSLYLTGDSPLHF
TRBJ1-5,.,TRBV27,.,TGTGCCAGCAGTCCCCACGGAGAAGGAGGCAATCAGCCCCAGCATTTT,CASSPHGEGGNQPQHF
TRBJ1-2,.,TRBV2,TRBD1,TGTGCCAGCAGTGTACAGGGGGCCTCTGGCTACACCTTC,CASSVQGASGYTF
TRBJ1-2,.,TRBV6-6,TRBD1,TGTGCCAGCAGTTACGGGACAGGGGGAGGCTACACCTTC,CASSYGTGGGYTF
TRBJ1-5,.,TRBV6-1,.,TGTGCCAGCAAGGGAGGGGAGAACCAGCCCCAGCATTTT,CASKGGENQPQHF
TRBJ2-1,.,TRBV7-2,TRBD2,TGTGCCAGCAGGTGGACTAGCGGGGGTTACAATGAGCAGTTCTTC,CASRWTSGGYNEQFF
TRBJ1-1,once,TRBV5-1,.,TGCGCCAGCAGCTTGGTAGGAGACAGAATGCGAGGCACTGAAGCTTTCTTT,CASSLVGDRMRGTEAFF
TRBJ1-1,.,TRBV7-9,TRBD1,TGTGCCAGCATTTCGACAGGGCGCCGGAACACTGAAGCTTTCTTT,CASISTGRRNTEAFF
TRBJ2-3,.,TRBV6-1,TRBD1,TGTGCCAGCCGCTTGGGACAGGTGAGCACAGATACGCAGTATTTT,CASRLGQVSTDTQYF
TRBJ1-2,few,TRBV6-5,TRBD1,TGTGCCAGCAGCCCTGACAGGGTTAATGGCTACACCTTC,CASSPDRVNGYTF
TRBJ1-6,few,TRBV2,.,TGTGCCAGCAGTGAAGGGCCAGGGACTTCACCCCTCCACTTT,CASSEGPGTSPLHF
TRBJ2-5,.,TRBV7-9,.,TGTGCCAGCAGCTTAGGCTTACAAGAGACCCAGTACTTC,CASSLGLQETQYF